This T cell receptor beta chain stems from a study of blood T cell repertoires in COVID-19. Study as a whole: From the United States, Italy and Spain came samples of acute and convalescent COVID-19. PBMCs, B-cell-depleted T cells, or T cells provided the cDNA or gDNA that made up the material.

Per the original data handling: Nucleated cell counts were estimated from reference gene primer amplification. Profiled with immunoSEQ multiplex PCR; TCRdb holds only in-frame clones, not every one. D and trimming come from the DNA, and the V and J calls and clone size come from that table. The profile shows roughly 90,000 clones, approximately 81% of them singletons. In germline, CDR1 is SNHLY, CDR2 FYNNEI. The V end lost 6 bases, the J end lost 1 base, and 9 bases lay between the germline ends. The CDR3 covers 13 residues. Sequencing used peripheral blood. This chain links TRBV2 with TRBJ1-1; possible D gene TRBD1, 6 bases. This sequence originates from a man older than 75 with acute or convalescent COVID-19. CDR3 nucleotides: TGTGCCAGCAGGGCGGACAGGAACACTGAAGCTTTCTTT. It specifies CASRADRNTEAFF.